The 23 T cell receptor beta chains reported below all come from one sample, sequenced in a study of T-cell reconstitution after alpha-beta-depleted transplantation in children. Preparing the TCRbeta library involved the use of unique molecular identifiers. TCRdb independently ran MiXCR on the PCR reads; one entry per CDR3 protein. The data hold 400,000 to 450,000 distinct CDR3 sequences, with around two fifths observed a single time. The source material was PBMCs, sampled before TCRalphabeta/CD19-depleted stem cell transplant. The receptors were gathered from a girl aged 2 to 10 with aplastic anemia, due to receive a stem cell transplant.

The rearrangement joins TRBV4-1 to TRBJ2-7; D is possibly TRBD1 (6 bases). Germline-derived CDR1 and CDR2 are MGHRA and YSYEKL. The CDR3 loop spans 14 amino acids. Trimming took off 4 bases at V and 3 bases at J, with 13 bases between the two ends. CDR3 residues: CASSPGDGIYEQYF. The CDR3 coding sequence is TGCGCCAGCAGCCCAGGGGACGGAATCTACGAGCAGTACTTC.

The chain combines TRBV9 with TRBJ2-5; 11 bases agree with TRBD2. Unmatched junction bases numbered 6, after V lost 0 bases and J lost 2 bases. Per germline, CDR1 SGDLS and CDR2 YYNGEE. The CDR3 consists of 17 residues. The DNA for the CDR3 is TGTGCCAGCAGCGTAGTCGCTAGCGGGGGGCTACAAGAGACCCAGTACTTC. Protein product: CASSVVASGGLQETQYF.

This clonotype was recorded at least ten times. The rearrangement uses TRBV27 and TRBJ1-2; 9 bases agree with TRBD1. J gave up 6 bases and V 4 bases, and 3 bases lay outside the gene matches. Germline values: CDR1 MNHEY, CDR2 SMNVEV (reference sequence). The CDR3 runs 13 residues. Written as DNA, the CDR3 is TGTGCCAGCAGTTCGACAGGGGGAGATGGCTACACCTTC. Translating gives CASSSTGGDGYTF.

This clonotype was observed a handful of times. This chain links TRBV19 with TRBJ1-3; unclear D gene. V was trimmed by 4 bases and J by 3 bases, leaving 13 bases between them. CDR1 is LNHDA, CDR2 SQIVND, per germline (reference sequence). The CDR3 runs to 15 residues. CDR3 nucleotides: TGTGCCAGTAGTACTCTCGTTACGTATGGAAACACCATATATTTT. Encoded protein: CASSTLVTYGNTIYF.

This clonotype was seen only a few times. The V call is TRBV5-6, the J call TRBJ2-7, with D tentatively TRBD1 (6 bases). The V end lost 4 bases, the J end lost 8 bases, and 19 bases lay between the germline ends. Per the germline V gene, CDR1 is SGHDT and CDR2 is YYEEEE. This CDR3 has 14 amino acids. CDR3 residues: CASSPAHRALKQYF. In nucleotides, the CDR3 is TGTGCCAGCAGCCCGGCCCACAGGGCGTTGAAGCAGTACTTC.

CDR3 nucleotide sequence: TGCGCCAGCTCACCCGAAGGTCTAGCGGCCGGGGAGCTGTTTTTT. Translated: CASSPEGLAAGELFF. This chain uses TRBV5-1 with TRBJ2-2, with 7 bases that match TRBD2. The V segment lost 7 bases and the J segment 6 bases; nucleotides outside the gene matches: 12. CDR3 length: 15 residues. CDR1 is SGHRS and CDR2 is YFSETQ in the germline V gene.

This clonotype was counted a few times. CDR3 DNA sequence: TGTGCCAGCAGCTTGCTTCAAGTGGGACTGGGAAACACCATATATTTT. Translation gives CASSLLQVGLGNTIYF. V and J are TRBV5-6 and TRBJ1-3; maybe TRBD1 (5 bases). The CDR3 covers 16 residues. Germline-derived CDR1 and CDR2 are SGHDT and YYEEEE. V was clipped by 1 base and J by 4 bases, with 15 bases between them.

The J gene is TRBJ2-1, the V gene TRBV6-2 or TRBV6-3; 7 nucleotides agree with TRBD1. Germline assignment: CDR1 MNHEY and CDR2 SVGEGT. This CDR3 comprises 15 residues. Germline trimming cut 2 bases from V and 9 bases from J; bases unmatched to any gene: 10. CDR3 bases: TGTGCCAGCAGTTACGCGGAGACAGGGAGATCTGAGCAGTTCTTC. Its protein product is CASSYAETGRSEQFF.

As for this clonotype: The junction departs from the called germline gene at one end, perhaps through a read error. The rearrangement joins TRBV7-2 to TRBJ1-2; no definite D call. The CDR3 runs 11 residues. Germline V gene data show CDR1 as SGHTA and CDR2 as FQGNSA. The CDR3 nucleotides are TGTGCCAGCAGGGAGGCGGAATTCTACCCCTTC. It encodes CASREAEFYPF.

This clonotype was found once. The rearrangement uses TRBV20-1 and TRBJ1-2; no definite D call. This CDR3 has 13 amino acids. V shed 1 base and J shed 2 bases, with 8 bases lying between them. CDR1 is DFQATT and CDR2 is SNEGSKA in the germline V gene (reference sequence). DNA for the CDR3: TGCAGTGCTAGAGGTCGCTCCAACTATGGCTACACCTTC. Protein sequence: CSARGRSNYGYTF.

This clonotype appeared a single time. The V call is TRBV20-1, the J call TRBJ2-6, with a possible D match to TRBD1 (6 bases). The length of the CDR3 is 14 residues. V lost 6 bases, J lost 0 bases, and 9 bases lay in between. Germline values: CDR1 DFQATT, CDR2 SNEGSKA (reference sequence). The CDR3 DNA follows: TGCAGTGCCAGGGGCCGCTCTGGGGCCAACGTCCTGACTTTC. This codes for CSARGRSGANVLTF.

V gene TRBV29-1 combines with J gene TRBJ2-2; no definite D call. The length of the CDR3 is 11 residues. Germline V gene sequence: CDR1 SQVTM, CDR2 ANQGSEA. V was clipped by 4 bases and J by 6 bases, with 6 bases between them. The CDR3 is CSVVLAGELFF. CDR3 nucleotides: TGCAGCGTTGTCCTTGCCGGGGAGCTGTTTTTT.

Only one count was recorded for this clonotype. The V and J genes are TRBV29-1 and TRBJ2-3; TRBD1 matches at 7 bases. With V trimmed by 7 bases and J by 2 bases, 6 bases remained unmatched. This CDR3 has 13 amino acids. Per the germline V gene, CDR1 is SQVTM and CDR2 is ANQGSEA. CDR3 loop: CSAGGQNTDTQYF. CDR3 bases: TGCAGCGCTGGGGGACAGAACACAGATACGCAGTATTTT.

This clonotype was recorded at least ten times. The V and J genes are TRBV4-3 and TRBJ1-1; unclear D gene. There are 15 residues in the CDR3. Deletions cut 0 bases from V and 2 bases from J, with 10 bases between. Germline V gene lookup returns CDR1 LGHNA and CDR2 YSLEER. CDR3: CASSQDTAFNTEAFF. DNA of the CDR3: TGCGCCAGCAGCCAAGATACGGCCTTCAACACTGAAGCTTTCTTT.

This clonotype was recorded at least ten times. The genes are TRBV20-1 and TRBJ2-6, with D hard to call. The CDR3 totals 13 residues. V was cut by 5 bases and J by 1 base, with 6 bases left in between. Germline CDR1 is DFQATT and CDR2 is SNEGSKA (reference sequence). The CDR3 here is CSAGISGANVLTF. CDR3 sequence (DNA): TGCAGTGCTGGTATTTCTGGGGCCAACGTCCTGACTTTC.

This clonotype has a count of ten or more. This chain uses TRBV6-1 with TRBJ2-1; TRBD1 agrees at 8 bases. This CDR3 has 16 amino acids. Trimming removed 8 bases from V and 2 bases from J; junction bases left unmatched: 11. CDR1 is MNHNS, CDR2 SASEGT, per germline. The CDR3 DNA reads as TGTGCCAGCGCTAAATACCAGGGGGCCCCCTACAATGAGCAGTTCTTC. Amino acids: CASAKYQGAPYNEQFF.

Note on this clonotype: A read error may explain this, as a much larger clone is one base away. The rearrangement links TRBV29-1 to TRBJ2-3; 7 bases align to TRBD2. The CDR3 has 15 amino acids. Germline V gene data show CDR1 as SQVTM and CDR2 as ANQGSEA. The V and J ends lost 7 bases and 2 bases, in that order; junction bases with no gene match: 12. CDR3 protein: CSAQGASGHTDTQYF. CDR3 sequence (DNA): TGCAGCGCCCAAGGGGCTAGCGGACACACAGATACGCAGTATTTT.

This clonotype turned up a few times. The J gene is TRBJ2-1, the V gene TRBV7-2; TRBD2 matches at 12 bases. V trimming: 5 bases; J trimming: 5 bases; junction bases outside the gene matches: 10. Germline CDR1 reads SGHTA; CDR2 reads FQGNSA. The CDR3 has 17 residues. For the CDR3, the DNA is TGTGCCAGCAGCCTCAAGACTAGCGGGAGTCCCGACAATGAGCAGTTCTTC. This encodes CASSLKTSGSPDNEQFF.

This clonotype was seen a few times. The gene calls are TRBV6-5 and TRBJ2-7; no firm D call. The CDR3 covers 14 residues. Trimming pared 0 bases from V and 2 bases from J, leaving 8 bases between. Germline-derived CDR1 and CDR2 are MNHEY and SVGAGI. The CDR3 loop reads CASSYSGPTYEQYF. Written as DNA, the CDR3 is TGTGCCAGCAGTTACTCAGGCCCAACCTACGAGCAGTACTTC.

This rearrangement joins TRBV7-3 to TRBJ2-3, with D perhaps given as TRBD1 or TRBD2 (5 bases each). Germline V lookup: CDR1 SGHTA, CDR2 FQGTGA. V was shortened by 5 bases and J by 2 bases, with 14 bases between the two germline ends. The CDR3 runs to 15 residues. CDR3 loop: CASSPGGDHTDTQYF. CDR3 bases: TGTGCCAGCAGCCCTGGGGGTGATCACACAGATACGCAGTATTTT.

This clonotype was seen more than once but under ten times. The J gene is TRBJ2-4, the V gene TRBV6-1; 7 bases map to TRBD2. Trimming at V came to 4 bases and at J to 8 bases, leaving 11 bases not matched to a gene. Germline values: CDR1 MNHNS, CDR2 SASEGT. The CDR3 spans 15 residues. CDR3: CASSVDTSVTDIQYF. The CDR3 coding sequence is TGTGCCAGCAGTGTTGACACTAGCGTCACTGACATTCAGTACTTC.

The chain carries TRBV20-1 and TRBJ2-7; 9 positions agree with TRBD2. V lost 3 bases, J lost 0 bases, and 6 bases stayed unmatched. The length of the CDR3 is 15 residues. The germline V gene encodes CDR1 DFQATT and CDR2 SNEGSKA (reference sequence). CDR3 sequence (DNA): TGCAGTGCTAGTCCCCTAGCGGGAATCTCCTACGAGCAGTACTTC. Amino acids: CSASPLAGISYEQYF.

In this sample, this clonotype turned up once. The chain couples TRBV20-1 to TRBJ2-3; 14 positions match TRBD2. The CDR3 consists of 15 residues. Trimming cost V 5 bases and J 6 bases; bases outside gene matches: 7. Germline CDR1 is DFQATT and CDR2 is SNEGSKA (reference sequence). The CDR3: CSAAGTSGSSDTQYF. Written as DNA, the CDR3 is TGCAGTGCTGCCGGGACTAGCGGGAGTTCGGATACGCAGTATTTT.